The sequence of this TCR beta chain was determined in a study of T cell responses to AZD1222 COVID-19 vaccine. Overall study results and limits: Within unmutated variant regions lay the reported targets of nearly half of spike-specific TCRs. Spike-specific TCR breadth rose after two AZD1222 doses, and depth rose as well. The sample set comprised mostly white British donors with more females, and clonal diversity was possibly underestimated.

The method was immunoSEQ multiplex PCR; TCRdb's version includes in-frame clones alone and lacks a portion of them. In the table there are about 160,000 clones, more than 80% of which are singletons. Regarding this clone: No antigen is known for it.

Between the trimmed V and J ends, which lost 7 bases and 4 bases, there was a span of 17 bases. Germline V gives CDR1 SQVTM, CDR2 ANQGSEA. The CDR3 covers 14 residues. The rearrangement links TRBV29-1 to TRBJ1-3; unclear D gene. The receptor was derived from an adult who received the AZD1222 COVID-19 vaccine. The sequencing here drew on peripheral blood, taken 28 days after the second AZD1222 dose. The CDR3 is CSALGQISGNTIYF. CDR3 DNA sequence: TGCAGCGCCCTTGGGCAGATTTCAGGAAACACCATATATTTT.